Below, 13 T cell receptor beta chains from the same sample are listed, as sequenced in a study of cytomegalovirus exposure and HLA in healthy donors. Measured with immunoSEQ multiplex PCR; TCRdb has only the in-frame clones, and not every one. The table lists fewer than 80,000 clones, over 95% of them singletons. The sequencing input was PBMCs. These TCRs come from a woman aged 18-30 years in good health and CMV-seropositive.

The chain joins TRBV9 to TRBJ2-1; 12 positions match TRBD2. The CDR3 loop spans 17 amino acids. V shed 3 bases and J 5 bases; nucleotides not matched to a gene: 9. Germline-derived CDR1 and CDR2 are SGDLS and YYNGEE. Written as DNA, the CDR3 is TGTGCCAGCAGCGACCGTCCTACTAGCGGGAGGCACAATGAGCAGTTCTTC. Its protein product is CASSDRPTSGRHNEQFF.

This clone was observed a single time. The V and J genes are TRBV15 and TRBJ1-1; D is possibly TRBD1 (6 bases). CDR1 and CDR2 (germline): LNHNV, YYDKDF (reference sequence). V lost 6 bases and J lost 4, with 12 bases in between. CDR3 size: 13 residues. The CDR3 DNA reads as TGTGCCACCAGACAGGGCTTGGGCACTGAAGCTTTCTTT. Translation: CATRQGLGTEAFF.

This chain joins TRBV29-1 and TRBJ2-2, with 9 positions matching TRBD2. This CDR3 region has 21 residues. Germline V gives CDR1 SQVTM, CDR2 ANQGSEA. With 4 bases clipped from V and 5 bases from J, the junction kept 26 bases outside the gene matches. DNA of the CDR3: TGCAGCGTTGGGCGGGTCTTGGGGGGAAAGGACTGGCTAGCGGGAACCGGGGAGCTGTTTTTT. Translation gives CSVGRVLGGKDWLAGTGELFF.

The chain couples TRBV7-8 to TRBJ2-7; 10 bases line up with TRBD2. Germline trimming cut 5 bases from V and 3 bases from J; bases unmatched to any gene: 7. Per the germline V gene, CDR1 is SGHVS and CDR2 is FQNEAQ. This CDR3 is 15 amino acids long. Here the CDR3 DNA reads TGTGCCAGCAGCGCAGAACTAGCGGGAAGCTACGAGCAGTACTTC. Translation: CASSAELAGSYEQYF.

The CDR3 protein is CASSLDDDGVDTQYF. The CDR3 bases are TGTGCCAGCAGCTTAGACGATGACGGAGTAGATACGCAGTATTTT. The rearrangement uses TRBV11-2 and TRBJ2-3; D is undetermined. This CDR3 spans 15 amino acids. Germline V gives CDR1 SGHAT, CDR2 FQNNGV. V dropped 0 bases and J dropped 5 bases, with 12 bases sitting between them.

V is TRBV6-5 and J is TRBJ2-7; D not certain. CDR3 length: 14 residues. Trimming cost V 6 bases and J 6 bases, with 18 bases left between them. The germline V gene has CDR1 MNHEY and CDR2 SVGAGI. Here the CDR3 reads CASSLNSSPREQYF. The CDR3 DNA is TGTGCCAGCAGCCTCAATAGTTCCCCCCGCGAGCAGTACTTC.

The CDR3 region has the DNA TGTGCCAGCAGCTTCAACCCCCTCGGGGGGGGCTCCTACGAGCAGTACTTC. As protein: CASSFNPLGGGSYEQYF. The chain recombines TRBV11-3 with TRBJ2-7; 8 nucleotides align to TRBD2. The CDR3 sequence is 17 residues long. Per the germline V gene, CDR1 is SGHNT and CDR2 is YENEEA. The V and J ends lost 3 bases and 0 bases, in that order; junction bases with no gene match: 10.

Of note for this clone: Compared with germline, one end of the junction differs, possibly owing to a read error. The chain has TRBV7-7 and TRBJ2-5, with D hard to call. Germline CDR1 and CDR2: SSHAT and FNYEAQ (reference sequence). CDR3 length: 14 amino acids. This chain's CDR3 is CASSPQVRQETQYF. In DNA, the CDR3 is TGTGCTAGCAGCCCCCAGGTGCGCCAAGAGACCCAGTACTTC.

V usage is TRBV19 and J usage is TRBJ2-7; tentative D call: TRBD2 (6 bases). The CDR3 spans 12 residues. Germline assignment: CDR1 LNHDA and CDR2 SQIVND (reference sequence). V lost 10 bases and J lost 2, with 12 bases in between. This CDR3 is CATLAETYEQYF. CDR3 DNA sequence: TGTGCCACCTTAGCGGAGACCTACGAGCAGTACTTC.

The genes are TRBV28 and TRBJ2-2, with 9 bases that match TRBD1. The CDR3 consists of 15 residues. V was clipped by 5 bases and J by 6 bases; unmatched bases: 7. Germline CDR1 is MDHEN and CDR2 is SYDVKM. CDR3 DNA sequence: TGTGCCAGCAGTACATCCGGGACAGGGTCCGGGGAGCTGTTTTTT. Its protein is CASSTSGTGSGELFF.

The rearrangement joins TRBV7-2 to TRBJ2-7; no reliable D call. Germline V gene lookup returns CDR1 SGHTA and CDR2 FQGNSA. V was trimmed by 3 bases and J by 2 bases, leaving 11 bases between them. The CDR3 length is 14 residues. The CDR3 protein is CASSLYLSTYEQYF. CDR3 sequence (DNA): TGTGCCAGCAGCTTGTATTTGTCTACCTACGAGCAGTACTTC.

The chain employs TRBV4-2 and TRBJ2-1; 9 positions match TRBD2. CDR3 length: 15 amino acids. Per the germline V gene, CDR1 is LGHNA and CDR2 is YNFKEQ. The V and J ends lost 1 base and 3 bases, in that order; junction bases with no gene match: 1. The CDR3 DNA reads as TGTGCCAGCAGCCAAGTTAGCGGGGGCTACAATGAGCAGTTCTTC. This encodes CASSQVSGGYNEQFF.

This sequence joins TRBV7-2 and TRBJ2-1; a possible D gene is TRBD1 (6 bases). Trimming took off 0 bases at V and 3 bases at J, with 9 bases between the two ends. The CDR3 runs to 15 residues. Germline assignment: CDR1 SGHTA and CDR2 FQGNSA. The CDR3 DNA sequence: TGTGCCAGCAGCTTAGCGAAGGGGGTCTACAATGAGCAGTTCTTC. Protein product: CASSLAKGVYNEQFF.